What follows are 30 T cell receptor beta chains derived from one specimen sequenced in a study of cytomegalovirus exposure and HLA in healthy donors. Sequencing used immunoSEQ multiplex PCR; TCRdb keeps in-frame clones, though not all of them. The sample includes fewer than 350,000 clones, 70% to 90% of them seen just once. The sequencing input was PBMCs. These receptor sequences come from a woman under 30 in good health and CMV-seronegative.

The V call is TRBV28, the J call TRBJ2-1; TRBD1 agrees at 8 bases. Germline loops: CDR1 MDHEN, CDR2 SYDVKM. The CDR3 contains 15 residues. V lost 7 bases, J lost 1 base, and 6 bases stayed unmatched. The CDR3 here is CASNYGQGSYNEQFF. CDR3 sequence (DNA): TGTGCCAGCAATTACGGACAGGGTTCCTACAATGAGCAGTTCTTC.

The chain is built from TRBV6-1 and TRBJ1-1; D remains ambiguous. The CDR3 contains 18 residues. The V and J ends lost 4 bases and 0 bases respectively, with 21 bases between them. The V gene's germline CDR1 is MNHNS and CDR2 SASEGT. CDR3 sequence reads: CASSGFRGIRRMNTEAFF. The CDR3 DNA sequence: TGTGCCAGCAGTGGATTCCGAGGGATACGTAGAATGAACACTGAAGCTTTCTTT.

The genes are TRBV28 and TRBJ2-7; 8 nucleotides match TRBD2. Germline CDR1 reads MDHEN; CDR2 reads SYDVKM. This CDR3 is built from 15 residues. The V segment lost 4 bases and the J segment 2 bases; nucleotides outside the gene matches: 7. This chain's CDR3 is CASSSPGLGTYEQYF. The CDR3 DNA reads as TGTGCCAGCAGTTCCCCGGGACTAGGGACCTACGAGCAGTACTTC.

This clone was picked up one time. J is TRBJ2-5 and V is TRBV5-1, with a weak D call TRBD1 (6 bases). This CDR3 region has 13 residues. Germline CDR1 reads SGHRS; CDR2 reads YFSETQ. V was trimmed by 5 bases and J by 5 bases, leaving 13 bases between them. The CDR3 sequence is CASRTTGLETQYF. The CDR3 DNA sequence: TGCGCCAGCAGAACAACAGGGTTGGAGACCCAGTACTTC.

The CDR3 protein is CASSALGLRDRDYEQYF. The DNA of the CDR3 is TGCGCCAGCAGCGCTTTAGGATTGCGGGACAGGGACTACGAGCAGTACTTC. This chain connects TRBV10-2 to TRBJ2-7; 9 bases are a match to TRBD1. V trimming: 6 bases; J trimming: 3 bases; junction bases outside the gene matches: 15. The CDR3 has 17 residues. Germline V gene sequence: CDR1 WSHSY, CDR2 SAAADI.

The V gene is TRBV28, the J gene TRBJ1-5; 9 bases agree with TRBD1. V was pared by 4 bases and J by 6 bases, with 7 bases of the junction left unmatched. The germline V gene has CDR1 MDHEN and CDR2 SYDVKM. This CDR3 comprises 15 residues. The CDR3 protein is CASSSTGGKGQPQHF. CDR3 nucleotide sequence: TGTGCCAGCAGTTCTACAGGGGGCAAGGGTCAGCCCCAGCATTTT.

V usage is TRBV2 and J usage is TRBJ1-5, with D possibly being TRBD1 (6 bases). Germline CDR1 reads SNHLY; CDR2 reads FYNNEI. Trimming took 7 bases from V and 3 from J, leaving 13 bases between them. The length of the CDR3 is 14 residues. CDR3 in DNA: TGTGCCAGCAAGACAGGTTTTATCAATCAGCCCCAGCATTTT. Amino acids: CASKTGFINQPQHF.

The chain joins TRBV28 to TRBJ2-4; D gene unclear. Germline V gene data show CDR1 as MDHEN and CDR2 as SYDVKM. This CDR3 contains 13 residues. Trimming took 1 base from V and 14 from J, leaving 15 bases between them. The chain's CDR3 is CASSLLGGVNKYF. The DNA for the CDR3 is TGTGCCAGCAGTTTATTGGGTGGAGTAAACAAGTACTTC.

The CDR3 loop reads CASSGSESYNEQFF. CDR3 DNA sequence: TGTGCCAGCAGCGGGAGTGAGTCCTACAATGAGCAGTTCTTC. The chain employs TRBV2 and TRBJ2-1; D is possibly TRBD2 (6 bases). V shed 6 bases and J shed 1 base, with 10 bases lying between them. Germline CDR1 SNHLY, CDR2 FYNNEI. The CDR3 has 14 amino acids.

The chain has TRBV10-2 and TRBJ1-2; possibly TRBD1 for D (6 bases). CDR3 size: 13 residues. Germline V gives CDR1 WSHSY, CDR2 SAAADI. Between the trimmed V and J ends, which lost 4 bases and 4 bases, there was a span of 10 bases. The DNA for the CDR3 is TGCGCCAGCAGTGGGACAGAAGCCTATGGCTACACCTTC. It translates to CASSGTEAYGYTF.

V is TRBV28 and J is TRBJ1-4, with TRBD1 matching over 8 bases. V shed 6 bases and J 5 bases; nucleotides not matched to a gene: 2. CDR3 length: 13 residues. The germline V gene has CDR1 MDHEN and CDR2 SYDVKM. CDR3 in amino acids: CASSRQGNEKLFF. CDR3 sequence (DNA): TGTGCCAGCAGCCGACAGGGGAATGAAAAACTGTTTTTT. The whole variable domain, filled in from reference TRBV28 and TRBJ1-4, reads DVKVTQSSRYLVKRTGEKVFLECVQDMDHENMFWYRQDPGLGLRLIYFSYDVKMKEKGDIPEGYSVSREKKERFSLILESASTNQTSMYLCASSRQGNEKLFFGSGTQLSVL.

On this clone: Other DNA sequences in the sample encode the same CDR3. As DNA, the CDR3 is TGTGCCAGCAGCCTACGAGGGGGGGAGCTGTTTTTT. It encodes CASSLRGGELFF. The V and J genes are TRBV5-4 and TRBJ2-2, with D tentatively TRBD2 (5 bases). The germline gives CDR1 SGHNT, CDR2 YYREEE (reference sequence). The CDR3 extends over 12 amino acids. With 4 bases removed from V and 8 bases from J, the gap between germline ends came to 9 bases.

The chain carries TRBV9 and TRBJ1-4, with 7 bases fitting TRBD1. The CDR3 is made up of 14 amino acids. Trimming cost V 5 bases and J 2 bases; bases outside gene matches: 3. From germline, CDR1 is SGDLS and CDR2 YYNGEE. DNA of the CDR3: TGTGCCAGCAGTATGACAGGGACTAATGAAAAACTGTTTTTT. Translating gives CASSMTGTNEKLFF.

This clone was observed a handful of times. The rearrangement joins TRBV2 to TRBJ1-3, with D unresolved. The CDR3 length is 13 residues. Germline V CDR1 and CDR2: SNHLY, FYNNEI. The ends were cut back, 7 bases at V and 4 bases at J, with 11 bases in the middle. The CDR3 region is CASIRYSGNTIYF. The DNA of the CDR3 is TGTGCCAGCATCAGGTATTCAGGAAACACCATATATTTT.

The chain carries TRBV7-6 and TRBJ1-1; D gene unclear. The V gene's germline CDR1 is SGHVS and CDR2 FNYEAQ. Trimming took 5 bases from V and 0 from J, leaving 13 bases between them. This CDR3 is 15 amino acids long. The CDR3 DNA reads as TGTGCCAGCAGCGTCACAGCGGACCTGAACACTGAAGCTTTCTTT. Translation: CASSVTADLNTEAFF.

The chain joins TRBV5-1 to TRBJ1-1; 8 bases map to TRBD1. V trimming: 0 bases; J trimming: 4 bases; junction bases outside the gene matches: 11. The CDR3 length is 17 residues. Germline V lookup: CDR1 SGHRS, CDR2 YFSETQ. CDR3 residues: CASSLGDRGAVSTEAFF. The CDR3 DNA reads TGCGCCAGCAGCTTGGGAGACAGGGGCGCTGTTAGCACTGAAGCTTTCTTT. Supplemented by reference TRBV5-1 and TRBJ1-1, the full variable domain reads KAGVTQTPRYLIKTRGQQVTLSCSPISGHRSVSWYQQTPGQGLQFLFEYFSETQRNKGNFPGRFSGRQFSNSRSEMNVSTLELGDSALYLCASSLGDRGAVSTEAFFGQGTRLTVV.

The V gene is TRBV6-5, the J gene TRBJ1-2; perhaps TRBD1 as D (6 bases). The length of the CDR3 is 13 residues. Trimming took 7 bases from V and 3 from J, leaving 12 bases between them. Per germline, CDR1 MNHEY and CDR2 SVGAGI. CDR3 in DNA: TGTGCCAGCACCCAGGGGTTAGACTATGGCTACACCTTC. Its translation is CASTQGLDYGYTF.

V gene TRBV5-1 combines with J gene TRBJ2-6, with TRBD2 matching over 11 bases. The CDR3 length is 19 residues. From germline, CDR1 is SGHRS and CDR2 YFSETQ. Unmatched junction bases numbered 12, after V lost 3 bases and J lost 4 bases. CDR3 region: CASSSRVLAGGPGANVLTF. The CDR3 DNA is TGCGCCAGCAGCTCGAGAGTTCTAGCGGGAGGCCCCGGGGCCAACGTCCTGACTTTC.

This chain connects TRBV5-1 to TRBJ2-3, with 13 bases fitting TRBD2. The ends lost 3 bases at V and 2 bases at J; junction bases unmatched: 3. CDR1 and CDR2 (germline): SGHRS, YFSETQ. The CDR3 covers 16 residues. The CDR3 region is CASSSGTSGTTDTQYF. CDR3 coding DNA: TGCGCCAGCAGCTCTGGGACTAGCGGGACCACAGATACGCAGTATTTT.

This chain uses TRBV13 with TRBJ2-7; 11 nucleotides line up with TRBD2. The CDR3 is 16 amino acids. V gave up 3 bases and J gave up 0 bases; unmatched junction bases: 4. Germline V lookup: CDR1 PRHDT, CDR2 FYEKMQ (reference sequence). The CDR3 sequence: CASSFTSGGNSYEQYF. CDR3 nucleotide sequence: TGTGCCAGCAGCTTTACTAGCGGGGGAAACTCCTACGAGCAGTACTTC.

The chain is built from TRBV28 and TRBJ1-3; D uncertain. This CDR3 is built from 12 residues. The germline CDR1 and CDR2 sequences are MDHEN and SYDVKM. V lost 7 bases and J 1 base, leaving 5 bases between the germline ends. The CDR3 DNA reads TGTGCCAGCACAGTTTCTGGAAACACCATATATTTT. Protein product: CASTVSGNTIYF.

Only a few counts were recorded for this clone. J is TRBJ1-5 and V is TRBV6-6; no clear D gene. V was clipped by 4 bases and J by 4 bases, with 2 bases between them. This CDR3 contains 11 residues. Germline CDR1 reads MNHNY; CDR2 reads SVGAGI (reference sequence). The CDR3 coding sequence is TGTGCCAGCAGTTTAAATCAGCCCCAGCATTTT. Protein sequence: CASSLNQPQHF.

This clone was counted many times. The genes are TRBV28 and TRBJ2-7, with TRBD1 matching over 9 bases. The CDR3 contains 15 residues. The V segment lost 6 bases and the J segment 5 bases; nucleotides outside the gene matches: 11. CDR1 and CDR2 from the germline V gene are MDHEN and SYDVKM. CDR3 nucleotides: TGTGCCAGCAGCCGGGGGACAGGGAATTCCCACGAGCAGTACTTC. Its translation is CASSRGTGNSHEQYF.

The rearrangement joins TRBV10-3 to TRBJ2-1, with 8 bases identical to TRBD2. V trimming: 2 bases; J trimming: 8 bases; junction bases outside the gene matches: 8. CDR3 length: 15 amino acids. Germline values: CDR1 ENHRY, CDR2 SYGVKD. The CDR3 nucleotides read TGTGCCATCAGTGAGCCCTTCAGCGGGGGAGATGAGCAGTTCTTC. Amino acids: CAISEPFSGGDEQFF.

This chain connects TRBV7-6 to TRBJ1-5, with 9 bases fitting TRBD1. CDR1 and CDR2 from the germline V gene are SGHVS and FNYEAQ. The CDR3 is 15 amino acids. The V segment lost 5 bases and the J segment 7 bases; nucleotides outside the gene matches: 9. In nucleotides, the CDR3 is TGTGCCAGCAGCGCCGGACAGGGGATCGGACAGCCCCAGCATTTT. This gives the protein CASSAGQGIGQPQHF.

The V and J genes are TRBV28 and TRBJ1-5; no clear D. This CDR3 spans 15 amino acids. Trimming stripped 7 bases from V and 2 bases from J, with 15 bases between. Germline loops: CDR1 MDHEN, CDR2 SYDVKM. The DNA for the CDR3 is TGTGCCAGCACCCCCCAGCGGTATGGCAATCAGCCCCAGCATTTT. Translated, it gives CASTPQRYGNQPQHF.

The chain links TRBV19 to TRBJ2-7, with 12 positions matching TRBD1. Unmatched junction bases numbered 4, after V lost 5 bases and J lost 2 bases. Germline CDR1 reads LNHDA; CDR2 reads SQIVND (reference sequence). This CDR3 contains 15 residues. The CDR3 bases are TGTGCCAGTAGTCTGGGGGACAGGGGGCCCTACGAGCAGTACTTC. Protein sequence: CASSLGDRGPYEQYF.

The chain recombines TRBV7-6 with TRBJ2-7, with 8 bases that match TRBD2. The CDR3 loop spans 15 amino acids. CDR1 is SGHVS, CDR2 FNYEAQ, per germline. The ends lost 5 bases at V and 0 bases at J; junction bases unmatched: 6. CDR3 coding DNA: TGTGCCAGCAGCGCCGCCGGGACTAGCTCCTACGAGCAGTACTTC. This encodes CASSAAGTSSYEQYF.

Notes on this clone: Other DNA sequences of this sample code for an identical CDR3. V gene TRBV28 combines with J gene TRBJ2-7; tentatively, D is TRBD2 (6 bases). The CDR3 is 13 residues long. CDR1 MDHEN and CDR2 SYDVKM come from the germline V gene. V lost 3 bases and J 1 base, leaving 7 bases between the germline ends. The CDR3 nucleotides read TGTGCCAGCAGTTTGGGGGGTTCCTACGAGCAGTACTTC. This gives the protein CASSLGGSYEQYF.

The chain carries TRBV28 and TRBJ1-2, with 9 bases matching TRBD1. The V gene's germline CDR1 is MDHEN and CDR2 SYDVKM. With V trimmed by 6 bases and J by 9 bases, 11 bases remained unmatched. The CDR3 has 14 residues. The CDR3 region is CASSSPGQGESYTF. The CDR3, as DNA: TGTGCCAGCAGCTCCCCGGGACAGGGTGAGAGCTACACCTTC.